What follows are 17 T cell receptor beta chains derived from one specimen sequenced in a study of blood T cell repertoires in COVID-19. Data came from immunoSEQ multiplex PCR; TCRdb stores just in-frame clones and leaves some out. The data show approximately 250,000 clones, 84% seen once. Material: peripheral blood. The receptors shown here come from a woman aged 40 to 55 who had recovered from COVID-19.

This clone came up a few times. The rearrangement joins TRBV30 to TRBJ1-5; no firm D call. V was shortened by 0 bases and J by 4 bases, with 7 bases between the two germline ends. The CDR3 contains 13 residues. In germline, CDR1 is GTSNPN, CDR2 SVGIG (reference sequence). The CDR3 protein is CAWSVGSNQPQHF. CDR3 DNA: TGTGCCTGGAGTGTTGGCAGTAATCAGCCCCAGCATTTT.

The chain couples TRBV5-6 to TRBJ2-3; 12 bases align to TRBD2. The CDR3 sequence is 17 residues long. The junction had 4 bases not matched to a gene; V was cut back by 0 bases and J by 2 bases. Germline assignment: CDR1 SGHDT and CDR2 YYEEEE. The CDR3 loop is CASSLETSGGFTDTQYF. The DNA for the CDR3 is TGTGCCAGCAGCTTGGAGACTAGCGGGGGTTTCACAGATACGCAGTATTTT.

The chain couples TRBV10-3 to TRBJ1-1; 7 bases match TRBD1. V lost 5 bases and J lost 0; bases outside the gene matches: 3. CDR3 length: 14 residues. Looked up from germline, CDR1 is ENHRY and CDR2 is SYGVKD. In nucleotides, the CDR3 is TGTGCCATCAGTACAGGGGACTTGAACACTGAAGCTTTCTTT. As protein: CAISTGDLNTEAFF.

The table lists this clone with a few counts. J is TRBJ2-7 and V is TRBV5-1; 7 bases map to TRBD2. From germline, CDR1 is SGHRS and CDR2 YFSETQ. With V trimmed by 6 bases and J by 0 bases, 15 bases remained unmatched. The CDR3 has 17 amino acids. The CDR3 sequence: CASTLRGDPLSSYEQYF. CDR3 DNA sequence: TGCGCCAGCACCCTCCGGGGGGATCCTCTTAGCTCCTACGAGCAGTACTTC.

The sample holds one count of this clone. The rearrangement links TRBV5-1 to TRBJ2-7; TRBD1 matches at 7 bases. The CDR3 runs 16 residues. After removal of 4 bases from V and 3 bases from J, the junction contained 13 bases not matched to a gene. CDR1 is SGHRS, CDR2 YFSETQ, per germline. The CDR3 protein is CASSPGETGIFYEQYF. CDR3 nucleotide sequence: TGCGCCAGCAGCCCTGGTGAGACAGGGATATTCTACGAGCAGTACTTC.

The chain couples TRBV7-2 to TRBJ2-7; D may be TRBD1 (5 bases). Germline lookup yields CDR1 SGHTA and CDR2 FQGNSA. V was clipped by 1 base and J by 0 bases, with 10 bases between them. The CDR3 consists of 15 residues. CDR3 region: CASSLDRLSSYEQYF. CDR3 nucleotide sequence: TGTGCCAGCAGCTTAGACAGGCTCTCCTCCTACGAGCAGTACTTC.

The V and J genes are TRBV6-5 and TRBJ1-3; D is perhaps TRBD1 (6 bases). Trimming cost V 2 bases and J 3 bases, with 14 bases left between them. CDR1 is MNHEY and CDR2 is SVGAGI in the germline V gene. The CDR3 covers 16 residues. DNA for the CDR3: TGTGCCAGCAGTTACCTCTTAGGGGGTGGTGGAAACACCATATATTTT. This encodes CASSYLLGGGGNTIYF.

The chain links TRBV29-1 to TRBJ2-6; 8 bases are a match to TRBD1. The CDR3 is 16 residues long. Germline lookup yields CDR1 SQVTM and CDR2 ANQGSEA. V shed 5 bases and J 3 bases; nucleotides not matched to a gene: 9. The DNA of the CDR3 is TGCAGCGTTAGTTGGCCAGGGGGCTATGGGGCCAACGTCCTGACTTTC. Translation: CSVSWPGGYGANVLTF. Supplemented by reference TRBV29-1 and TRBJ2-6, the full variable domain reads SAVISQKPSRDICQRGTSLTIQCQVDSQVTMMFWYRQQPGQSLTLIATANQGSEATYESGFVIDKFPISRPNLTFSTLTVSNMSPEDSSIYLCSVSWPGGYGANVLTFGAGSRLTVL.

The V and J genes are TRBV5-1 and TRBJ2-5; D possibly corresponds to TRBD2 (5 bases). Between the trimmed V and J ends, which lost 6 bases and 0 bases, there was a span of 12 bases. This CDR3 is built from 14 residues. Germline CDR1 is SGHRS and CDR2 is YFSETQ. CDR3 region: CASTPSGNQETQYF. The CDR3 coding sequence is TGCGCCAGCACCCCTTCCGGGAACCAAGAGACCCAGTACTTC.

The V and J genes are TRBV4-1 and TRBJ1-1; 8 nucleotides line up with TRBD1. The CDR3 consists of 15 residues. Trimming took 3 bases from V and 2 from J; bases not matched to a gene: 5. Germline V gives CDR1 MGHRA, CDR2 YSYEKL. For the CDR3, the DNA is TGCGCCAGCAGCCATACAGGGGGATTAAACACTGAAGCTTTCTTT. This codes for CASSHTGGLNTEAFF.

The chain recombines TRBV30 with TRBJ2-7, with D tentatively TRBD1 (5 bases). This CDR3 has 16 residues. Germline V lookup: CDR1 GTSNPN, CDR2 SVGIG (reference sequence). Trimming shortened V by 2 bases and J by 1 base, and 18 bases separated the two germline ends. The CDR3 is CAWSSSGAGESYEQYF. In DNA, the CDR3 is TGTGCCTGGAGTTCCTCTGGGGCAGGAGAGTCCTACGAGCAGTACTTC.

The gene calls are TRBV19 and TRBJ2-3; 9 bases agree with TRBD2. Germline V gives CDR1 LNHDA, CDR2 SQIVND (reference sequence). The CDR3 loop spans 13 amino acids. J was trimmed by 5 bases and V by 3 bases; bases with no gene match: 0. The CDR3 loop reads CASSMRGGDTQYF. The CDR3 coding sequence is TGTGCCAGTAGTATGCGGGGGGGAGATACGCAGTATTTT.

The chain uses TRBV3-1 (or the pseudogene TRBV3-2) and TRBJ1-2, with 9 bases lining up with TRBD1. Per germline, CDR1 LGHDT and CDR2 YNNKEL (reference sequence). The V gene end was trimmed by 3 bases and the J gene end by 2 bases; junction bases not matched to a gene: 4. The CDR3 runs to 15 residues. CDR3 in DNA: TGTGCCAGCAGCCACCCCGGGACAGGGAACTATGGCTACACCTTC. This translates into CASSHPGTGNYGYTF.

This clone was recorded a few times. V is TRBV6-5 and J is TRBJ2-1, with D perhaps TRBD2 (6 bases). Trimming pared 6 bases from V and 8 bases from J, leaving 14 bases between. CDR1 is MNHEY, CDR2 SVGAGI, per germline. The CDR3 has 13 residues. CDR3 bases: TGTGCCAGCAGGAGCGGGCAGGGCCATGAGCAGTTCTTC. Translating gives CASRSGQGHEQFF.

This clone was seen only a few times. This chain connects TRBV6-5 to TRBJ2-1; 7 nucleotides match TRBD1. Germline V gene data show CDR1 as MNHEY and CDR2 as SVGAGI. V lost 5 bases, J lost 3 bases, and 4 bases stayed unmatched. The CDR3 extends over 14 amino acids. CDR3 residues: CASSLRTGYNEQFF. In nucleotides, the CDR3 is TGTGCCAGCAGTCTACGGACAGGCTACAATGAGCAGTTCTTC.

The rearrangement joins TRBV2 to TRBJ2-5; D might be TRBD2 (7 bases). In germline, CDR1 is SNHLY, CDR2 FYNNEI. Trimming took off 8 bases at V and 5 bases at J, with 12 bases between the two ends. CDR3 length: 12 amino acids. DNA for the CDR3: TGTGCCAGCGCCGAGGGGGGGGAGACCCAGTACTTC. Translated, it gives CASAEGGETQYF.

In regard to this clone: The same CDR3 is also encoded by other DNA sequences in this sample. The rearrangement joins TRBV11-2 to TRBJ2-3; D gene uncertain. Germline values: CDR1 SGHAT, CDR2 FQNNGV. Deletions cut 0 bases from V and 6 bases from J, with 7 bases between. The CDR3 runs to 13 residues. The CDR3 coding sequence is TGTGCCAGCAGCTTAGAACTGTCGGATACGCAGTATTTT. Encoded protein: CASSLELSDTQYF.